This TCR beta chain appears in the sequencing data of a study of beta chain features in type 1 diabetes. Overall study context: Regarding age, gender and cell yields, patients proved similar to healthy donors. Study outcomes and limitations: Moderate yet significant TCRB CDR3 shortening was seen in Type 1 diabetes patients in all four CD4+ subsets. The question of HLA type influencing TCRB rearrangement was one that remained unresolved here.

Per the germline V gene, CDR1 is SGDLS and CDR2 is YYNGEE. V was shortened by 0 bases and J by 2 bases, with 3 bases between the two germline ends. The CDR3 length is 13 residues. In the case of this clone: Antigen specificity is unknown.

Sequenced material consisted of expressed TCRB transcripts (all of the isolated RNA was reverse transcribed). The table came from immunoSEQ multiplex PCR; TCRdb's copy has only in-frame clones and leaves some out. This table has a few hundred thousand clones, around 9.6% appearing once. The sequenced sample was central memory CD4+ T cells from blood. The gene calls are TRBV9 and TRBJ1-3; D is ambiguous. The receptor was isolated from a man aged 30 to 39 with type 1 diabetes. The CDR3 nucleotides read TGTGCCAGCAGCGTAGAACCTGGAAACACCATATATTTT. This sequence encodes CASSVEPGNTIYF.